A single sample is the source of the 31 T cell receptor beta chains below, sequenced in a study of T cells after yellow fever vaccination. One entry per CDR3 protein, called by TCRdb with MiXCR from the 5' RACE reads. There are some 400,000 distinct CDR3 sequences in the sample; approximately 5.7% occur only once, and over 14% lies in the top ten. The sample was PBMCs, taken 5 days after the yellow fever booster vaccination. Receptor source: a young man who received the YFV17D yellow fever vaccine.

In this sample, this clonotype turned up many times. The junction departs from germline at one end; a sequencing error may be responsible. The genes are TRBV28 and TRBJ2-2, with 9 bases that match TRBD1. Germline V lookup: CDR1 MDHEN, CDR2 SYDVKM. CDR3 length equals 14 residues. CDR3 DNA sequence: TGTGCCGGCAGACAGGGGGGAAGCACCGGGGAGCTGTTTTTT. Its protein product is CAGRQGGSTGELFF.

This clonotype has a handful of counts. The V gene is TRBV21-1, the J gene TRBJ2-7. TRBV21-1 is listed as a pseudogene. This CDR3 has 12 residues. The CDR3 DNA reads TGTGCCAGCCCTCAAGAGGCCTACGAGCAGTACTTC. Its translation: CASPQEAYEQYF.

The chain combines TRBV20-1 with TRBJ2-1; D gene ambiguous. The V gene lost 3 bases and the J gene lost 6 bases, with 12 bases spanning the gap. CDR3 length equals 13 residues. The V gene's germline CDR1 is DFQATT and CDR2 SNEGSKA (reference sequence). CDR3 coding DNA: TGCAGTGCTAGGACGATAGTGGCCAATGAGCAGTTCTTC. Its protein product is CSARTIVANEQFF.

A few counts support this clonotype. This chain uses TRBV10-3 with TRBJ1-4; unclear D gene. Germline V lookup: CDR1 ENHRY, CDR2 SYGVKD. The CDR3 is 13 amino acids. V lost 0 bases and J lost 13, with 12 bases in between. CDR3 coding DNA: TGTGCCATCAGTGAGTCATTGGTTGGTACACTGTTTTTT. Translation gives CAISESLVGTLFF.

This clonotype appeared many times. The chain carries TRBV14 and TRBJ2-1; 9 positions match TRBD2. The germline CDR1 and CDR2 sequences are SGHDN and FVKESK. CDR3 length: 14 residues. Losses at the gene ends were 5 bases for V and 15 bases for J; bases not matched to a gene: 14. The DNA for the CDR3 is TGTGCCAGCAGCTCCTGGACTAGCGTTCTTCATCCGTTCTTC. The encoded protein is CASSSWTSVLHPFF.

This clonotype occurred many times. The rearrangement links TRBV4-1 to TRBJ2-2; D is perhaps TRBD2 (7 bases). With 3 bases removed from V and 5 bases from J, the gap between germline ends came to 13 bases. Germline V gene lookup returns CDR1 MGHRA and CDR2 YSYEKL. The CDR3 is 15 residues long. DNA for the CDR3: TGCGCCAGCAGCCAGGAGGAGGGGGGGACCGGGGAGCTGTTTTTT. It translates to CASSQEEGGTGELFF.

The chain has TRBV6-1 and TRBJ1-1; the match to TRBD1 covers 8 bases. The length of the CDR3 is 14 residues. The germline V gene encodes CDR1 MNHNS and CDR2 SASEGT. V lost 6 bases, J lost 1 base, and 4 bases stayed unmatched. The CDR3 nucleotides are TGTGCCAGCAGAGACAGGGGACAGAACACTGAAGCTTTCTTT. The encoded protein is CASRDRGQNTEAFF.

This clonotype was observed once. No conserved phenylalanine or tryptophan is present at the end of the CDR3, so a read error is the likely explanation. This rearrangement joins TRBV5-1 to TRBJ2-1; 10 bases are shared with TRBD2. Germline V gene lookup returns CDR1 SGHRS and CDR2 YFSETQ. Trimming cost V 4 bases and J 5 bases; bases outside gene matches: 3. The CDR3 has 14 amino acids. The CDR3 bases are TGCGCCAGCAGCGTAGCGGGGGGAAACAATGAGCAGTTCTCC. Its translation: CASSVAGGNNEQFS.

This clonotype has more than one count but fewer than ten. J is TRBJ2-7 and V is TRBV12-3 or TRBV12-4, with TRBD2 matching 11 bases. The trim removed 3 bases at V and 2 bases at J, leaving 3 bases unmatched. This CDR3 has 15 residues. The CDR3 region has the DNA TGTGCCAGCAGTTTTAGGACTAGCGGGCCCTACGAGCAGTACTTC. Encoded protein: CASSFRTSGPYEQYF.

There are a few counts of this clonotype. A junction boundary mismatches the germline segment, possibly from a read error. The chain combines TRBV4-2 with TRBJ2-5; TRBD2 might be the D (5 bases). The CDR3 runs to 12 residues. Germline lookup yields CDR1 LGHNA and CDR2 YNFKEQ. CDR3 loop: CASSQDLRDLSF. The CDR3 bases are TGTGCCAGCAGCCAAGATCTACGGGATTTGTCCTTC.

In its sample, this clonotype was seen a few times. The CDR3 nucleotides read TGTGCCAGCAGTTTTTTGGATAGGCCCCAGCATTTT. This sequence encodes CASSFLDRPQHF. The chain is built from TRBV12-3 or TRBV12-4 and TRBJ1-5, with D unresolved. V gave up 3 bases and J gave up 9 bases, with 9 bases separating them. The CDR3 has 12 residues.

The rearrangement links TRBV10-3 to TRBJ2-5; 7 bases agree with TRBD1. V shed 2 bases, J shed 3 bases, and the junction held 3 bases outside the gene matches. Germline V gives CDR1 ENHRY, CDR2 SYGVKD. This CDR3 comprises 14 residues. The CDR3 loop is CAISEGTEKETQYF. The CDR3 DNA reads TGTGCCATCAGTGAGGGGACAGAGAAAGAGACCCAGTACTTC.

The genes are TRBV6-5 and TRBJ2-3; 8 nucleotides agree with TRBD2. Germline loops: CDR1 MNHEY, CDR2 SVGAGI. V trimming: 4 bases; J trimming: 0 bases; junction bases outside the gene matches: 12. The CDR3 is 18 amino acids. The CDR3 protein is CASSSRPPGLGSTDTQYF. Here the CDR3 DNA reads TGTGCCAGCAGTTCGCGACCTCCGGGACTAGGTAGCACAGATACGCAGTATTTT.

This clonotype was picked up many times. One junction end disagrees with the germline gene, perhaps due to a read error. This chain links TRBV14 with TRBJ2-1; D is possibly TRBD2 (6 bases). The CDR3 has 12 amino acids. CDR1 SGHDN and CDR2 FVKESK come from the germline V gene. The CDR3 DNA follows: TGTGCCAGCAGCCATACTAGCTCCCCAGTTCTTTTC. Protein product: CASSHTSSPVLF. The full variable domain, in which reference TRBV14 and TRBJ2-1 provide the parts outside the CDR3, is EAGVTQFPSHSVIEKGQTVTLRCDPISGHDNLYWYRRVMGKEIKFLLHFVKESKQDESGMPNNRFLAERTGGTYSTLKVQPAELEDSGVYFCASSHTSSPVLFGPGTRLTVL.

This clonotype came up a few times. The rearrangement joins TRBV15 to TRBJ1-5; D uncertain. CDR1 and CDR2 from the germline V gene are LNHNV and YYDKDF (reference sequence). Between the trimmed V and J ends, which lost 1 base and 2 bases, there was a span of 12 bases. The CDR3 has 16 residues. In DNA, the CDR3 is TGTGCCACCAGCAGAGGGGGTTCTCGGGGCAATCAGCCCCAGCATTTT. Protein sequence: CATSRGGSRGNQPQHF.

This clonotype was detected many times. This rearrangement joins TRBV29-1 to TRBJ2-7; D may be TRBD1 or TRBD2 (5 bases each). The CDR3 extends over 12 amino acids. Germline-derived CDR1 and CDR2 are SQVTM and ANQGSEA. With 0 bases removed from V and 5 bases from J, the gap between germline ends came to 8 bases. The CDR3 here is CSVEEGVHEQYF. Written as DNA, the CDR3 is TGCAGCGTTGAAGAGGGGGTCCACGAGCAGTACTTC.

This clonotype has more than one count but fewer than ten. This sequence joins TRBV9 and TRBJ2-7; 10 bases are shared with TRBD2. J lost 1 base, V lost 0 bases, and 10 bases had no gene match. Germline-derived CDR1 and CDR2 are SGDLS and YYNGEE. CDR3 size: 18 residues. The chain's CDR3 is CASSVVSPGTSVSYEQYF. The CDR3, as DNA: TGTGCCAGCAGCGTAGTTTCCCCCGGGACTAGCGTTTCCTACGAGCAGTACTTC.

In nucleotides, the CDR3 is TGTGCCAGCAGTTATAGCCCGGCGAACGGAAACACCATATATTTT. This translates into CASSYSPANGNTIYF. V is TRBV6-5 and J is TRBJ1-3; no clear D gene. With 3 bases removed from V and 4 bases from J, the gap between germline ends came to 13 bases. Germline loops: CDR1 MNHEY, CDR2 SVGAGI. The CDR3 is 15 amino acids.

This clonotype was counted many times. The rearrangement uses TRBV29-1 and TRBJ2-5; 12 bases are shared with TRBD1. The V segment lost 4 bases and the J segment 2 bases; nucleotides outside the gene matches: 11. The CDR3 is made up of 17 amino acids. Germline CDR1 SQVTM, CDR2 ANQGSEA. The CDR3 loop is CSVGAGQGAFIQETQYF. In DNA form, the CDR3 reads TGCAGCGTTGGGGCGGGACAGGGGGCCTTCATTCAAGAGACCCAGTACTTC. Full variable domain (outside the CDR3, taken from reference TRBV29-1 and TRBJ2-5): SAVISQKPSRDICQRGTSLTIQCQVDSQVTMMFWYRQQPGQSLTLIATANQGSEATYESGFVIDKFPISRPNLTFSTLTVSNMSPEDSSIYLCSVGAGQGAFIQETQYFGPGTRLLVL.

In this sample, this clonotype turned up many times. The genes are TRBV4-3 and TRBJ2-2; D gene unclear. Germline V gene data show CDR1 as LGHNA and CDR2 as YSLEER. V lost 0 bases to trimming and J lost 6 bases, with 5 bases between them. CDR3 length equals 13 residues. CDR3 DNA sequence: TGCGCCAGCAGCCAAGAGTTCGCCGGGGAGCTGTTTTTT. Amino acid sequence: CASSQEFAGELFF.

This clonotype has more than one count but fewer than ten. The chain links TRBV7-2 to TRBJ1-6; D unresolved. Germline-derived CDR1 and CDR2 are SGHTA and FQGNSA. The CDR3 has 14 amino acids. The V end was cut by 3 bases, the J end by 5 bases, with 8 bases between. The CDR3 coding sequence is TGTGCCAGCAGCTTTGGCGGAAATAATTCACCCCTCCACTTT. Amino acids: CASSFGGNNSPLHF.

This clonotype has ten or more counts. V gene TRBV18 combines with J gene TRBJ1-1; no clear D gene. Germline CDR1 and CDR2: KGHSH and LQKENI. Deletions cut 0 bases from V and 6 bases from J, with 14 bases between. The CDR3 consists of 15 residues. The CDR3 spells CASSPPTASIAEAFF. CDR3 coding DNA: TGTGCCAGCTCACCACCTACCGCGAGCATCGCTGAAGCTTTCTTT.

This clonotype has only a few counts. The chain joins TRBV12-5 to TRBJ2-1, with D unclear. Looked up from germline, CDR1 is LGHNT and CDR2 is FRNRAP. This CDR3 has 12 amino acids. V gave up 0 bases and J gave up 7 bases, with 4 bases separating them. This chain's CDR3 is CASGLVSNEQFF. The CDR3 nucleotides are TGTGCTAGTGGTTTGGTATCTAATGAGCAGTTCTTC.

This clonotype appeared many times. This rearrangement joins TRBV30 to TRBJ2-7, with D uncertain. The CDR3 length is 12 residues. Trimming took 5 bases from V and 1 from J, leaving 9 bases between them. The germline CDR1 and CDR2 sequences are GTSNPN and SVGIG (reference sequence). CDR3 region: CAWHVGSYEQYF. For the CDR3, the DNA is TGTGCCTGGCACGTGGGATCCTACGAGCAGTACTTC.

This clonotype showed up many times. The chain carries TRBV20-1 and TRBJ2-1; 15 bases are a match to TRBD2. Germline V gene sequence: CDR1 DFQATT, CDR2 SNEGSKA (reference sequence). CDR3 length: 15 amino acids. The V and J ends lost 6 bases and 5 bases, in that order; junction bases with no gene match: 5. The CDR3 spells CSARTSGRANNEQFF. CDR3 in DNA: TGCAGTGCCCGGACTAGCGGGAGGGCCAACAATGAGCAGTTCTTC.

This clonotype was seen at least ten times. The rearrangement joins TRBV29-1 to TRBJ2-1; 8 nucleotides agree with TRBD2. The CDR3 sequence is 16 residues long. Germline trimming cut 3 bases from V and 1 base from J; bases unmatched to any gene: 8. CDR1 is SQVTM and CDR2 is ANQGSEA in the germline V gene. The CDR3 loop reads CSVEGLERSSYNEQFF. In nucleotides, the CDR3 is TGCAGCGTTGAGGGACTAGAAAGGTCGTCCTACAATGAGCAGTTCTTC.

This sequence joins TRBV7-2 and TRBJ2-3, with 11 bases matching TRBD2. Germline assignment: CDR1 SGHTA and CDR2 FQGNSA. This CDR3 has 15 amino acids. The V gene end was trimmed by 4 bases and the J gene end by 2 bases; junction bases not matched to a gene: 2. CDR3 DNA sequence: TGTGCCAGCAGCTGGACTAGCGGGTTCACAGATACGCAGTATTTT. Its translation is CASSWTSGFTDTQYF.

At least ten counts were recorded for this clonotype. The genes are TRBV20-1 and TRBJ2-7, with D tentatively TRBD2 (6 bases). Germline CDR1 and CDR2: DFQATT and SNEGSKA (reference sequence). The CDR3 has 11 residues. Here the CDR3 reads CSGTLNYEQYF. The CDR3 nucleotides read TGCAGCGGGACTCTAAACTACGAGCAGTACTTC.

V gene TRBV2 combines with J gene TRBJ1-5; no definite D call. This CDR3 spans 18 amino acids. Germline V CDR1 and CDR2: SNHLY, FYNNEI. The CDR3 is CTCCLRSSRSHSNQPQHF. The CDR3, as DNA: TGTACCTGCTGTTTAAGGTCGAGCAGGTCCCATAGCAATCAGCCCCAGCATTTT.

This clonotype was seen a handful of times. V usage is TRBV19 and J usage is TRBJ2-4; the match to TRBD1 covers 7 bases. CDR1 is LNHDA and CDR2 is SQIVND in the germline V gene (reference sequence). Trimming removed 8 bases from V and 6 bases from J; junction bases left unmatched: 7. The CDR3 spans 13 residues. This chain's CDR3 is CASGDRARNIQYF. CDR3 bases: TGTGCCAGTGGAGACAGGGCGAGAAACATTCAGTACTTC.

Only a few counts were recorded for this clonotype. This sequence joins TRBV6-1 and TRBJ2-3; TRBD2 is a possible D gene (6 bases). Germline CDR1 is MNHNS and CDR2 is SASEGT. This CDR3 has 14 amino acids. The V end was cut by 11 bases, the J end by 4 bases, with 19 bases between. The CDR3 protein is CAGRGSGNADTQYF. The CDR3 nucleotides read TGTGCCGGGCGTGGTAGCGGTAATGCAGATACGCAGTATTTT.